Presented here are 23 T cell receptor beta chains from one specimen sequenced in a study of cytomegalovirus exposure and HLA in healthy donors. Use of 60 Vbeta and 13 Jbeta primers characterized the PCR. Clones were sequenced by immunoSEQ multiplex PCR, and TCRdb holds only the in-frame ones, with some missing. The sample lists some 69,000 clones; approximately 70% were seen once. Sequences were obtained from PBMCs. These receptor sequences come from a male donor in good health and CMV-seropositive.

This clone was found once. This rearrangement joins TRBV7-9 to TRBJ2-7; D call uncertain. Germline CDR1 is SEHNR and CDR2 is FQNEAQ (reference sequence). CDR3 length equals 12 residues. V gave up 6 bases and J gave up 6 bases, with 12 bases separating them. CDR3 protein: CASSILGIEQYF. The CDR3 bases are TGTGCCAGCAGTATCTTGGGCATCGAGCAGTACTTC. The complete variable domain, with remaining parts taken from reference TRBV7-9 and TRBJ2-7, reads DTGVSQNPRHKITKRGQNVTFRCDPISEHNRLYWYRQTLGQGPEFLTYFQNEAQLEKSRLLSDRFSAERPKGSFSTLEIQRTEQGDSAMYLCASSILGIEQYFGPGTRLTVT.

V usage is TRBV23-1 and J usage is TRBJ1-1, with TRBD1 matching 10 bases. TRBV23-1 is noted as an ORF with a role that remains uncertain. The length of the CDR3 is 19 residues. Trimming removed 2 bases from V and 1 base from J; junction bases left unmatched: 13. The CDR3 nucleotides are TGCGCCAGCAGTCAAATCGGGACAGGGGCCCCGAAGAGGAACACTGAAGCTTTCTTT. Translation gives CASSQIGTGAPKRNTEAFF.

This clone was counted between two and nine times. The chain combines TRBV30 with TRBJ2-3; 9 bases are shared with TRBD2. Per germline, CDR1 GTSNPN and CDR2 SVGIG (reference sequence). Losses at the gene ends were 1 base for V and 2 bases for J; bases not matched to a gene: 4. The CDR3 contains 15 residues. CDR3 sequence reads: CAWSGLAGHTDTQYF. CDR3 DNA: TGTGCCTGGAGTGGGCTAGCGGGGCACACAGATACGCAGTATTTT.

Concerning this clone itself: Its ends do not fully match the called genes, so a read error is possible. The chain employs TRBV7-9 and TRBJ2-7; D might be TRBD2 (6 bases). Per germline, CDR1 SEHNR and CDR2 FQNEAQ (reference sequence). The length of the CDR3 is 15 residues. The CDR3 coding sequence is TGTTCCAGCAGCCGACTACCGGGACTGTCATACGAGCAGTACTTC. This codes for CSSSRLPGLSYEQYF.

The chain joins TRBV11-1 to TRBJ2-1; unclear D gene. CDR1 SGHAT and CDR2 FQDESV come from the germline V gene (reference sequence). Trimming pared 6 bases from V and 5 bases from J, leaving 17 bases between. This CDR3 spans 15 amino acids. Here the CDR3 reads CASRTLSHLNNEQFF. In nucleotides, the CDR3 is TGTGCCAGCAGGACTCTATCGCACCTAAACAATGAGCAGTTCTTC.

The rearrangement joins TRBV7-2 to TRBJ1-5, with D unresolved. The V gene's germline CDR1 is SGHTA and CDR2 FQGNSA. CDR3 size: 13 residues. V was shortened by 3 bases and J by 4 bases, with 7 bases between the two germline ends. The CDR3 coding sequence is TGTGCCAGCAGCTTGTCGGGGAATCAGCCCCAGCATTTT. It codes for CASSLSGNQPQHF.

This chain links TRBV27 with TRBJ2-7; TRBD2 might be the D (6 bases). The CDR3 length is 16 residues. V lost 5 bases and J lost 2, with 19 bases in between. Germline V lookup: CDR1 MNHEY, CDR2 SMNVEV (reference sequence). The CDR3 DNA follows: TGTGCCAGCAGTCCCAAGGGAGGCAGGCCTACCTACGAGCAGTACTTC. Translating gives CASSPKGGRPTYEQYF.

V and J are TRBV18 and TRBJ1-3; no definite D call. V lost 3 bases to trimming and J lost 5 bases, with 8 bases between them. The CDR3 sequence is 13 residues long. Germline lookup yields CDR1 KGHSH and CDR2 LQKENI. DNA of the CDR3: TGTGCCAGCTCACCTCCGAACAGAAACACCATATATTTT. Its protein product is CASSPPNRNTIYF.

This rearrangement joins TRBV5-5 to TRBJ2-4, with D possibly matching TRBD2 (7 bases). Germline loops: CDR1 SGHKS, CDR2 YYEKEE (reference sequence). The V end lost 6 bases, the J end lost 9 bases, and 25 bases lay between the germline ends. The CDR3 is 16 amino acids. The CDR3 protein is CASTLEGRRGAAIQYF. The CDR3, as DNA: TGTGCCAGCACCCTTGAGGGGAGACGGGGGGCCGCCATTCAGTACTTC.

This clone was observed a handful of times. The chain is built from TRBV7-8 and TRBJ1-1, with a weak D call TRBD1 (5 bases). The CDR3 covers 16 residues. Between the trimmed V and J ends, which lost 1 base and 2 bases, there was a span of 14 bases. From germline, CDR1 is SGHVS and CDR2 FQNEAQ. CDR3 sequence reads: CASSLGSGRPNTEAFF. The CDR3 DNA follows: TGTGCCAGCAGCTTAGGCTCAGGGCGGCCCAACACTGAAGCTTTCTTT. The full variable domain, completed using reference TRBV7-8 and TRBJ1-1, is GAGVSQSPRYKVAKRGQDVALRCDPISGHVSLFWYQQALGQGPEFLTYFQNEAQLDKSGLPSDRFFAERPEGSVSTLKIQRTQQEDSAVYLCASSLGSGRPNTEAFFGQGTRLTVV.

The CDR3 DNA sequence: TGCGCCAGCAGCTTGGGACAGGGAGAGACCCAGTACTTC. Its translation: CASSLGQGETQYF. The chain uses TRBV5-1 and TRBJ2-5; 7 bases line up with TRBD1. CDR3 length: 13 amino acids. The germline CDR1 and CDR2 sequences are SGHRS and YFSETQ. Germline trimming cut 0 bases from V and 4 bases from J; bases unmatched to any gene: 0.

This clone was counted only a few times. The chain combines TRBV5-1 with TRBJ1-2; the D gene is possibly TRBD1 (6 bases). The CDR3 has 14 amino acids. Trimming shortened V by 0 bases and J by 12 bases, and 18 bases separated the two germline ends. CDR1 is SGHRS, CDR2 YFSETQ, per germline. Here the CDR3 reads CASSLGIGGDVDTF. The DNA for the CDR3 is TGCGCCAGCAGCTTGGGGATAGGGGGGGACGTGGACACCTTC.

The V gene is TRBV4-3, the J gene TRBJ1-2, with 8 bases lining up with TRBD1. The germline V gene has CDR1 LGHNA and CDR2 YSLEER. The CDR3 covers 16 residues. With V trimmed by 1 base and J by 5 bases, 9 bases remained unmatched. The CDR3 sequence: CASSQAGGRGPYGYTF. The CDR3 region has the DNA TGCGCCAGCAGCCAAGCCGGGGGCAGGGGGCCTTATGGCTACACCTTC.

This chain joins TRBV11-2 and TRBJ2-1, with TRBD2 matching 11 bases. The CDR3 sequence is 16 residues long. Germline V gene sequence: CDR1 SGHAT, CDR2 FQNNGV. Trimming removed 1 base from V and 12 bases from J; junction bases left unmatched: 11. CDR3 sequence: CASSLVTSGGPAWQFF. The CDR3 DNA reads as TGTGCCAGCAGCTTAGTTACTAGCGGGGGCCCCGCGTGGCAGTTCTTC.

This clone has more than one count but fewer than ten. V and J are TRBV2 and TRBJ2-7, with 8 bases fitting TRBD2. CDR3 length: 13 residues. J lost 6 bases, V lost 4 bases, and 5 bases had no gene match. Germline-derived CDR1 and CDR2 are SNHLY and FYNNEI. CDR3: CASSVLREGEQYF. CDR3 in DNA: TGTGCCAGCAGTGTGCTCCGGGAGGGCGAGCAGTACTTC.

This clone was found once. V gene TRBV9 combines with J gene TRBJ1-2; 9 positions agree with TRBD1. The length of the CDR3 is 14 residues. Germline lookup yields CDR1 SGDLS and CDR2 YYNGEE. V gave up 3 bases and J gave up 8 bases; unmatched junction bases: 8. CDR3 residues: CASSESRDREGYTF. For the CDR3, the DNA is TGTGCCAGCAGCGAGAGCCGGGACAGGGAGGGCTACACCTTC.

This chain links TRBV4-1 with TRBJ2-1; 11 nucleotides align to TRBD2. The V gene's germline CDR1 is MGHRA and CDR2 YSYEKL. The CDR3 sequence is 16 residues long. Trimming took 4 bases from V and 7 from J; bases not matched to a gene: 9. As DNA, the CDR3 is TGCGCCAGCAGCCTCTCACTAGCGGGAGATCGAAATGAGCAGTTCTTC. Protein product: CASSLSLAGDRNEQFF.

This chain links TRBV29-1 with TRBJ2-1, with D tentatively TRBD2 (7 bases). With 6 bases removed from V and 6 bases from J, the gap between germline ends came to 21 bases. The CDR3 length is 15 residues. Germline V gene data show CDR1 as SQVTM and CDR2 as ANQGSEA. CDR3 protein: CSVGLLAGATNEQFF. CDR3 nucleotide sequence: TGCAGCGTAGGTCTACTTGCGGGGGCTACCAATGAGCAGTTCTTC.

CDR3 nucleotide sequence: TGTGCCAGCAGACTAACAGGGGGGGGGCGGGATACGCAGTATTTT. Protein: CASRLTGGGRDTQYF. This rearrangement joins TRBV6-1 to TRBJ2-3, with D possibly TRBD1 on 8 matching bases. In germline, CDR1 is MNHNS, CDR2 SASEGT. There are 15 residues in the CDR3. V lost 6 bases to trimming and J lost 6 bases, with 19 bases between them.

This clone showed up just a few times. The rearrangement uses TRBV6-1 and TRBJ1-2; TRBD1 agrees at 7 bases. V shed 7 bases, J shed 8 bases, and the junction held 10 bases outside the gene matches. Germline V lookup: CDR1 MNHNS, CDR2 SASEGT. The CDR3 consists of 13 residues. CDR3 sequence reads: CASIGQAHEGYTF. The CDR3 DNA reads TGTGCCAGCATTGGACAGGCCCATGAGGGCTACACCTTC.

With regard to this clone: In the same sample, other DNA sequences code for this CDR3. The chain uses TRBV6-5 and TRBJ2-7; 7 nucleotides agree with TRBD1. From germline, CDR1 is MNHEY and CDR2 SVGAGI. Trimming cost V 6 bases and J 3 bases; bases outside gene matches: 5. There are 13 residues in the CDR3. CDR3 loop: CASRQGQLYEQYF. Written as DNA, the CDR3 is TGTGCCAGCAGACAGGGACAGCTCTACGAGCAGTACTTC.

This chain connects TRBV9 to TRBJ2-2; TRBD1 aligns across 7 bases. Germline loops: CDR1 SGDLS, CDR2 YYNGEE. The CDR3 has 15 amino acids. J was trimmed by 3 bases and V by 4 bases; bases with no gene match: 6. The CDR3 DNA is TGTGCCAGCAGCCAGACAGGGCCATACACCGGGGAGCTGTTTTTT. Translated: CASSQTGPYTGELFF.

The rearrangement joins TRBV7-2 to TRBJ2-3; 12 nucleotides line up with TRBD2. V lost 1 base and J lost 1; bases outside the gene matches: 6. Germline CDR1 and CDR2: SGHTA and FQGNSA. The CDR3 consists of 18 residues. The DNA for the CDR3 is TGTGCCAGCAGCTTAGTAGCACTAGCGGGGGGCCGCACAGATACGCAGTATTTT. This codes for CASSLVALAGGRTDTQYF.